These T cell receptor beta chains were read from a single sample in a study of cytomegalovirus exposure and HLA in healthy donors. Generated by immunoSEQ multiplex PCR, the TCRdb table keeps only in-frame clones and is missing some. The table has roughly 160,000 clones, 84% seen once. Input material: PBMCs. These receptors came from a boy younger than 10 in good health and CMV-seronegative. CDR3s include the opening cysteine and the closing phenylalanine or tryptophan. The order of the fields is clone size, D gene, V gene, J gene, CDR3 DNA, CDR3 protein. A D gene is named only where the DNA matches it firmly. Clone size is not always given. Where it is, it says once, few, many or a class for expanded clones.

clone_size: once; d_call: TRBD1; v_call: TRBV28; j_call: TRBJ2-5; cdr3_nt: TGTGCCAGCAGTTTAGGTCAGGGGGCTCAAGAGACCCAGTACTTC; cdr3_aa: CASSLGQGAQETQYF
clone_size: few; d_call: .; v_call: TRBV27; j_call: TRBJ1-1; cdr3_nt: TGTGCCAGCAGTGCCGACAGGTACACTGAAGCTTTCTTT; cdr3_aa: CASSADRYTEAFF
clone_size: .; d_call: .; v_call: TRBV11-3; j_call: TRBJ1-4; cdr3_nt: TGTGCCAGCAGCTTAACCGGACAGACAACTAATGAAAAACTGTTTTTT; cdr3_aa: CASSLTGQTTNEKLFF
clone_size: .; d_call: .; v_call: TRBV6-1; j_call: TRBJ2-3; cdr3_nt: TGTGCCAGCAGTGGGAACCACCGGGACTCAGTCACAGATACGCAGTATTTT; cdr3_aa: CASSGNHRDSVTDTQYF
clone_size: few; d_call: .; v_call: TRBV27; j_call: TRBJ1-5; cdr3_nt: TGTGCCAGCAGTGGGCGGGGGACACCCCATTTT; cdr3_aa: CASSGRGTPHF
clone_size: .; d_call: TRBD1; v_call: TRBV5-4; j_call: TRBJ1-2; cdr3_nt: TGTGCCAGCACCGAAAATCAGGGGGCGCTTGGCTACACCTTC; cdr3_aa: CASTENQGALGYTF
clone_size: .; d_call: .; v_call: TRBV7-6; j_call: TRBJ1-1; cdr3_nt: TGTGCCAGCAGCTTAGCTGTGGCAGGGCGGAACACTGAAGCTTTCTTT; cdr3_aa: CASSLAVAGRNTEAFF
clone_size: .; d_call: TRBD2; v_call: TRBV7-9; j_call: TRBJ2-1; cdr3_nt: TGTGCCAGCAGCCCTGGGCAGCGGGAGCGCAATGAGCAGTTCTTC; cdr3_aa: CASSPGQRERNEQFF
clone_size: once; d_call: .; v_call: TRBV7-8; j_call: TRBJ1-1; cdr3_nt: TGTGCCAGCAGCTTAGTAGGTGGGCCGGACACTGAAGCTTTCTTT; cdr3_aa: CASSLVGGPDTEAFF
clone_size: few; d_call: TRBD2; v_call: TRBV6-5; j_call: TRBJ2-1; cdr3_nt: TGTGCCAGCAGTTACTCCGCGGGAGGGTACAATGAGCAGTTCTTC; cdr3_aa: CASSYSAGGYNEQFF
clone_size: once; d_call: .; v_call: TRBV18; j_call: TRBJ2-7; cdr3_nt: TGTGCCAGCTCACCACGAGGACGGGTTGAGGGCGAGCAGTACTTC; cdr3_aa: CASSPRGRVEGEQYF
clone_size: .; d_call: .; v_call: TRBV29-1; j_call: TRBJ1-5; cdr3_nt: TGCAGCGTTTCCGGACAGTATAGCAATCAGCCCCAGCATTTT; cdr3_aa: CSVSGQYSNQPQHF
clone_size: .; d_call: .; v_call: TRBV14; j_call: TRBJ1-5; cdr3_nt: TGTGCCAGCAGCGCCCCAGGCTCCAATCAGCCCCAGCATTTT; cdr3_aa: CASSAPGSNQPQHF
clone_size: few; d_call: .; v_call: TRBV5-4; j_call: TRBJ1-1; cdr3_nt: TGTGCCAGCAGCTTGTCGCGGGGCACTGAAGCTTTCTTT; cdr3_aa: CASSLSRGTEAFF
clone_size: .; d_call: .; v_call: TRBV5-8; j_call: TRBJ2-5; cdr3_nt: TGTGCCAGCAGCTTTGGGCAGGGCGTTCGAGAGACCCAGTACTTC; cdr3_aa: CASSFGQGVRETQYF
clone_size: .; d_call: .; v_call: TRBV7-8; j_call: TRBJ1-1; cdr3_nt: TGTGCCAGCAGCTTAGTAAGCCGGGGCACTGAAGCTTTCTTT; cdr3_aa: CASSLVSRGTEAFF
clone_size: .; d_call: .; v_call: TRBV7-9; j_call: TRBJ2-7; cdr3_nt: TGTGCCAGCAGCTTAGCAGGGGGCTACGAGCAGTACTTC; cdr3_aa: CASSLAGGYEQYF
clone_size: .; d_call: TRBD1; v_call: TRBV7-9; j_call: TRBJ2-7; cdr3_nt: TGTGCCAGCAGAACGACAGGGAGTAACCACGAGCAGTACTTC; cdr3_aa: CASRTTGSNHEQYF
clone_size: .; d_call: .; v_call: TRBV27; j_call: TRBJ1-1; cdr3_nt: TGTGCCAGCAGTTTATATGGGGGGGAACTGAACACTGAAGCTTTCTTT; cdr3_aa: CASSLYGGELNTEAFF
clone_size: .; d_call: .; v_call: TRBV6-5; j_call: TRBJ1-4; cdr3_nt: TGTGCCAGCAGTTCCCCACAGGAAAAACTGTTTTTT; cdr3_aa: CASSSPQEKLFF
clone_size: .; d_call: .; v_call: TRBV6-5; j_call: TRBJ1-1; cdr3_nt: TGTGCCAGCAGCTCCCCCCTTATTACTGAAGCTTTCTTT; cdr3_aa: CASSSPLITEAFF
clone_size: once; d_call: TRBD1; v_call: TRBV5-1; j_call: TRBJ2-5; cdr3_nt: TGCGCCAGCAGCGGTGGGGACAGGGTTGGGGAGACCCAGTACTTC; cdr3_aa: CASSGGDRVGETQYF
clone_size: .; d_call: .; v_call: TRBV5-6; j_call: TRBJ1-2; cdr3_nt: TGTGCCAGCAGCCCAAGGACAACGCGCGGGGGAAACTATGGCTACACCTTC; cdr3_aa: CASSPRTTRGGNYGYTF
clone_size: .; d_call: .; v_call: TRBV28; j_call: TRBJ1-1; cdr3_nt: TGTGCCAGCAGTTTGCTCTCGAGGGCTGAAGCTTTCTTT; cdr3_aa: CASSLLSRAEAFF
clone_size: few; d_call: TRBD1; v_call: TRBV15; j_call: TRBJ1-2; cdr3_nt: TGTGCCACCAGCAGAGGCCTGGAGGGGGCTGATGGCTACACCTTC; cdr3_aa: CATSRGLEGADGYTF
clone_size: once; d_call: TRBD1; v_call: TRBV7-7; j_call: TRBJ2-1; cdr3_nt: TGTGCCAGCAGTCGGGACAGGGTCACTCTCAATGAGCAGTTCTTC; cdr3_aa: CASSRDRVTLNEQFF
clone_size: .; d_call: TRBD2; v_call: TRBV7-3; j_call: TRBJ2-1; cdr3_nt: TGTGCCAGCAGCTCTAGCGGGAGCAATGAGCAGTTCTTC; cdr3_aa: CASSSSGSNEQFF
clone_size: .; d_call: TRBD1; v_call: TRBV18; j_call: TRBJ1-1; cdr3_nt: TGTGCCAGCTCACCGAAGACATCACCAGTCCGGGACAGGAGGAACACTGAAGCTTTCTTT; cdr3_aa: CASSPKTSPVRDRRNTEAFF
clone_size: .; d_call: .; v_call: TRBV7-9; j_call: TRBJ2-7; cdr3_nt: TGTGCCAGCAGCTTAGTACCTGGGGAGAAATCGGGCAGCGAGCAGTACTTC; cdr3_aa: CASSLVPGEKSGSEQYF
clone_size: .; d_call: .; v_call: TRBV11-2; j_call: TRBJ2-7; cdr3_nt: TGTGCCAGCAGCGTAGAGACGGACAGCTACGAGCAGTACTTC; cdr3_aa: CASSVETDSYEQYF
clone_size: .; d_call: TRBD2; v_call: TRBV7-2; j_call: TRBJ2-3; cdr3_nt: TGTGCCAGCAGCTTCCAAAGCGGGAGATTAGATACGCAGTATTTT; cdr3_aa: CASSFQSGRLDTQYF
clone_size: .; d_call: TRBD2; v_call: TRBV4-2; j_call: TRBJ2-2; cdr3_nt: TGTGCCAGCAGCCATAATGGACTAGCGAACACCGGGGAGCTGTTTTTT; cdr3_aa: CASSHNGLANTGELFF
clone_size: .; d_call: .; v_call: TRBV5-5; j_call: TRBJ1-1; cdr3_nt: TGTGCCAGCAGCTTGTTTTCGGGGATGAACACTGAAGCTTTCTTT; cdr3_aa: CASSLFSGMNTEAFF
clone_size: .; d_call: TRBD1; v_call: TRBV29-1; j_call: TRBJ2-7; cdr3_nt: TGCAGCGTCACCGACTTCGACAGGGGGAAGTACGAGCAGTACTTC; cdr3_aa: CSVTDFDRGKYEQYF
clone_size: .; d_call: TRBD1; v_call: TRBV5-1; j_call: TRBJ2-1; cdr3_nt: TGCGCCAGCAGCTCCGGGACAGGCAATGAGCAGTTCTTC; cdr3_aa: CASSSGTGNEQFF
clone_size: .; d_call: TRBD1; v_call: TRBV19; j_call: TRBJ2-1; cdr3_nt: TGTGCCAGTAGTCTCCAGGGGGCTTATAATGAGCAGTTCTTC; cdr3_aa: CASSLQGAYNEQFF